Sequencing of this T cell receptor beta chain was carried out in a study of metastatic and nonmetastatic thyroid tumors. Study as a whole: Comparative analysis of repertoires was undertaken across blood and tumor or nodule tissue obtained from malignant and benign thyroid patients.

TCRdb re-analyzed the PCR reads through MiXCR. The sample has under 35,000 clones, about 18% seen once. Every patient was untreated before thyroid surgery. The germline V and J ends were trimmed by 2 bases and 2 bases, with 10 bases remaining between them. The CDR3 is 14 amino acids. The germline gives CDR1 LNHDA, CDR2 SQIVND (reference sequence). This clone was recorded many times. Sequenced input: blood. The chain combines TRBV19 with TRBJ2-7, with unresolved D. The receptor was derived from a female donor with papillary thyroid cancer or a benign thyroid nodule (not recorded which). Some clones in this sample may be carry-over from other donors' samples. CDR3 sequence reads: CASSIIGSAYEQYF. The CDR3 coding sequence is TGTGCCAGTAGTATAATAGGATCTGCCTACGAGCAGTACTTC.